The clone carrying this T cell receptor beta chain was seen a few times. V was clipped by 3 bases and J by 0 bases, with 7 bases between them. This CDR3 region has 14 residues. Germline V gives CDR1 SGDLS, CDR2 YYNGEE. Authors' analysis steps: Reference gene primer amplification yielded estimated nucleated cell counts. Some clones are missing from TCRdb's copy, which holds only in-frame ones; the method was immunoSEQ multiplex PCR. V, J and clone size reflect that table, while D and trimming were determined from the DNA. The sample has more than 150,000 clones; about four fifths are singletons. The sample is drawn from a study of blood T cell repertoires in COVID-19. Study in general: COVID-19 samples collected from the United States, Italy and Spain covered acute and convalescent phases. Nucleic acid was either cDNA or gDNA, and it came from T cells, B-cell-depleted T cells, or PBMCs.

The chain is built from TRBV9 and TRBJ1-3; D gene unclear. This sequence originates from a woman aged 35 to 49 with acute or convalescent COVID-19. The sample comprised peripheral blood. The CDR3 nucleotides are TGTGCCAGCAGCGCTATCGACTCTGGAAACACCATATATTTT. Its translation is CASSAIDSGNTIYF.